This T cell receptor (beta chain) was recovered during a study of blood T cell repertoires in COVID-19. The V and J ends lost 6 bases and 0 bases respectively, with 14 bases between them. The CDR3 has 15 amino acids. The germline V gene encodes CDR1 MNHEY and CDR2 SMNVEV (reference sequence). The repertoire was sequenced with immunoSEQ multiplex PCR; TCRdb's copy has only in-frame clones and lacks some. The data contain about 160,000 clones, around 90% of them singletons. Sequenced input: PBMCs or T cells enriched from blood (not recorded which). The chain is built from TRBV27 and TRBJ1-1; D possibly corresponds to TRBD1 (6 bases). The sequence was collected from a middle-aged woman who had been exposed to COVID-19. The CDR3 coding sequence is TGTGCCAGCAGCCGAACAGGGTTGGTGAACACTGAAGCTTTCTTT. Translation gives CASSRTGLVNTEAFF.